This record covers a single TCR beta chain. An assay was performed, and its level was deep. Measured with immunoSEQ multiplex PCR; TCRdb has only the in-frame clones, and not every one. The data contain 1,400,000 or so clones, less than 99% of them singletons. The record originates from a study of shared clonotypes between healthy human individuals. CDR1 SGHVS and CDR2 FQNEAQ come from the germline V gene. CDR3 length: 18 amino acids. V was pared by 5 bases and J by 3 bases, with 10 bases of the junction left unmatched. Input material: naive CD4+ T cells sorted from blood. Specified subset: CD45RA+ positively selected. The rearrangement joins TRBV7-8 to TRBJ2-7; 16 positions match TRBD2. The sequence was obtained from a man aged 25-40 years in good health. The CDR3 DNA is TGTGCCAGCAGCCGGACCGGGACTAGCGGGAGGGTTATCTACGAGCAGTACTTC. This translates into CASSRTGTSGRVIYEQYF.